This TCR beta chain comes out of a study of blood T cell repertoires in COVID-19. There are a few counts of this clone. Germline V gene data show CDR1 as KGHDR and CDR2 as SFDVKD. This CDR3 comprises 14 residues. Trimming took 0 bases from V and 5 from J, leaving 7 bases between them. This table comes from immunoSEQ multiplex PCR, and its TCRdb copy is limited to in-frame clones, with some not included. Counted here are under 200,000 clones, roughly 90% occurring once; the ten biggest clones make up roughly 8.8%. Participants were aged roughly 18 to 89 years from about two dozen US areas. Two negative PCRs, clearance, or symptom resolution were required of recovered Cohort 3 donors.

The sample was PBMCs or T cells enriched from blood (not recorded which). The chain carries TRBV24-1 and TRBJ1-5; perhaps TRBD1 as D (5 bases). This TCR came from a woman aged 18-29 years who had recovered from COVID-19. CDR3 in amino acids: CATSDLDSYQPQHF. CDR3 coding DNA: TGTGCCACCAGTGATTTGGACAGCTATCAGCCCCAGCATTTT.